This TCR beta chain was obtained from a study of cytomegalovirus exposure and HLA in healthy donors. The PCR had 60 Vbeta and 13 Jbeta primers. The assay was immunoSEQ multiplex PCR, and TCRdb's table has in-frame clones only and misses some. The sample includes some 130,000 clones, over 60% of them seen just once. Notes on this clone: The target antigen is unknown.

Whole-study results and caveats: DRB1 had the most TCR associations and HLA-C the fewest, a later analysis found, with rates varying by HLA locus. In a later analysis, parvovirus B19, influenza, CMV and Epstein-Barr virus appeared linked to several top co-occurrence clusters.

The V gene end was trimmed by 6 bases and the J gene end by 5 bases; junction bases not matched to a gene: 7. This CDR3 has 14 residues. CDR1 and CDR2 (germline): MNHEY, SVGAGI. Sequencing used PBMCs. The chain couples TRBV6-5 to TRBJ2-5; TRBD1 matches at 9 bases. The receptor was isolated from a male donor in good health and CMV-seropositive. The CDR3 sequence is CASRPGTGTETQYF. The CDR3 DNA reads TGTGCCAGCAGACCCGGGACAGGGACTGAGACCCAGTACTTC.